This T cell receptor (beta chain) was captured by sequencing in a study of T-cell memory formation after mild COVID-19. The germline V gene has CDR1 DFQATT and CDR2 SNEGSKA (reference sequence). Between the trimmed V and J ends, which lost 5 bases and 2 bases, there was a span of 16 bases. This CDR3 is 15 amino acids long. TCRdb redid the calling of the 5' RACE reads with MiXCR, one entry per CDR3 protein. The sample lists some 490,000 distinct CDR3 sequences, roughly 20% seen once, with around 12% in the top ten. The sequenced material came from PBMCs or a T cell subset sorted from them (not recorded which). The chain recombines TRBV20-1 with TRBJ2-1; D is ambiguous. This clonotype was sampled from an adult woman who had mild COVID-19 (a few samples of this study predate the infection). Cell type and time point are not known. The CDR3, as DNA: TGCAGTGCTCCTGGGCGATCGGGTACCTACAATGAGCAGTTCTTC. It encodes CSAPGRSGTYNEQFF.